Below, 24 T cell receptor beta chains from the same sample are listed, as sequenced in a study of PD-L1 blockade in urothelial cancer (dated by TCRdb to the late 2010s). The library was obtained by the immunoSEQ multiplex PCR assay. Imported from immuneACCESS, the table was reduced by TCRdb to in-frame sequences with V and J called. These copies leave out some clones; in studies compared against another copy, an unresolved V gene accounts for under half, and the cause of the remainder is not known. The sample yields roughly 120,000 clones; around 93% were counted once. The top ten clones comprise around 3.7% of the sample. In light of the paper, this sample's time point label describes: peripheral blood 6 weeks after treatment start. This specimen consisted of PBMCs, obtained around atezolizumab (anti-PD-L1) treatment. The receptors here all came from a man between 60 and 75 years old with urothelial cancer.

The J gene is TRBJ2-5, the V gene TRBV4-1; D is perhaps TRBD2 (6 bases). CDR3 length equals 14 residues. CDR1 is MGHRA and CDR2 is YSYEKL in the germline V gene. V shed 0 bases and J shed 5 bases, with 10 bases lying between them. CDR3 sequence: CASSQDTREETQYF. For the CDR3, the DNA is TGCGCCAGCAGCCAAGATACACGGGAGGAGACCCAGTACTTC.

The rearrangement uses TRBV4-2 and TRBJ2-5; 10 bases fit TRBD2. Germline CDR1 is LGHNA and CDR2 is YNFKEQ. CDR3 size: 20 residues. The V and J ends lost 0 bases and 3 bases, in that order; junction bases with no gene match: 16. CDR3 bases: TGTGCCAGCAGCCAAGATCGGAAGCAGGGGTCTAGCGGGAGAGAAGAGACCCAGTACTTC. Translation gives CASSQDRKQGSSGREETQYF.

The V call is TRBV9, the J call TRBJ2-3; TRBD2 matches at 9 bases. Germline values: CDR1 SGDLS, CDR2 YYNGEE. The junction had 14 bases not matched to a gene; V was cut back by 0 bases and J by 6 bases. This CDR3 spans 18 amino acids. This CDR3 is CASSVATLAGDLADTQYF. For the CDR3, the DNA is TGTGCCAGCAGCGTAGCTACGTTAGCGGGGGACCTGGCGGATACGCAGTATTTT.

V is TRBV5-1 and J is TRBJ2-7; 8 positions agree with TRBD2. CDR1 SGHRS and CDR2 YFSETQ come from the germline V gene. CDR3 length equals 15 residues. The J segment lost 6 bases and the V segment lost 6 bases, leaving 14 bases of the junction unmatched. CDR3 DNA: TGCGCCAGCACCCCAGGCGGGGCTAGCGGGCTCGAGCAGTACTTC. Protein sequence: CASTPGGASGLEQYF.

The genes are TRBV7-3 and TRBJ2-2; D is perhaps TRBD2 (6 bases). The CDR3 loop spans 16 amino acids. Trimming left V 1 base short and J 6 bases short, with 15 bases between. CDR1 SGHTA and CDR2 FQGTGA come from the germline V gene. The CDR3 DNA reads as TGTGCCAGCAGCTTAATGGGACTCCAGGATCCCGGGGAGCTGTTTTTT. It yields the protein CASSLMGLQDPGELFF. Full variable domain (outside the CDR3, taken from reference TRBV7-3 and TRBJ2-2): GAGVSQTPSNKVTEKGKYVELRCDPISGHTALYWYRQSLGQGPEFLIYFQGTGAADDSGLPNDRFFAVRPEGSVSTLKIQRTERGDSAVYLCASSLMGLQDPGELFFGEGSRLTVL.

The chain carries TRBV6-1 and TRBJ2-5; 8 nucleotides agree with TRBD1. Germline CDR1 reads MNHNS; CDR2 reads SASEGT. Germline trimming cut 5 bases from V and 4 bases from J; bases unmatched to any gene: 9. The CDR3 has 15 amino acids. Here the CDR3 reads CASSLDRGRGETQYF. The CDR3 DNA reads TGTGCCAGCAGTCTTGACAGGGGTAGGGGAGAGACCCAGTACTTC.

The sample holds a few counts of this clone. The rearrangement links TRBV30 to TRBJ1-2; TRBD1 might be the D (5 bases). The CDR3 sequence is 13 residues long. Looked up from germline, CDR1 is GTSNPN and CDR2 is SVGIG (reference sequence). V lost 2 bases, J lost 5 bases, and 12 bases lay in between. The DNA of the CDR3 is TGTGCCTGGAGTTTAGGGGAACGTTATGGCTACACCTTC. Translated, it gives CAWSLGERYGYTF.

The rearrangement joins TRBV28 to TRBJ1-2; 8 bases line up with TRBD1. CDR1 MDHEN and CDR2 SYDVKM come from the germline V gene. The CDR3 extends over 14 amino acids. The V segment lost 4 bases and the J segment 2 bases; nucleotides outside the gene matches: 3. The CDR3 sequence is CASSSGQVNYGYTF. CDR3 sequence (DNA): TGTGCCAGCAGTTCGGGACAGGTGAACTATGGCTACACCTTC.

This clone was seen once. The chain joins TRBV29-1 to TRBJ2-3; 16 bases map to TRBD2. The germline V gene encodes CDR1 SQVTM and CDR2 ANQGSEA. With 6 bases clipped from V and 8 bases from J, the junction kept 5 bases outside the gene matches. This CDR3 comprises 14 residues. The CDR3 bases are TGCAGCGTAGGGGGACTAGCGGGGGGGCCTACGCAGTATTTT. Protein sequence: CSVGGLAGGPTQYF.

The chain links TRBV6-1 to TRBJ2-6; the D gene is possibly TRBD2 (7 bases). Trimming removed 5 bases from V and 4 bases from J, with 12 bases in between. Germline lookup yields CDR1 MNHNS and CDR2 SASEGT. The CDR3 length is 15 residues. The CDR3 loop is CASSSGTSGANVLTF. The CDR3 DNA is TGTGCCAGCAGTAGCGGGACATCCGGGGCCAACGTCCTGACTTTC.

This chain links TRBV9 with TRBJ2-5; TRBD2 matches at 8 bases. After removal of 7 bases from V and 5 bases from J, the junction contained 7 bases not matched to a gene. Germline V gene data show CDR1 as SGDLS and CDR2 as YYNGEE. The CDR3 runs to 13 residues. CDR3 sequence (DNA): TGTGCCAGCCAAGCGGGAGTGGGGGAGACCCAGTACTTC. Its protein is CASQAGVGETQYF.

This chain uses TRBV4-1 with TRBJ2-7, with 12 bases that match TRBD1. V was pared by 2 bases and J by 3 bases, with 5 bases of the junction left unmatched. The CDR3 sequence is 16 residues long. Per the germline V gene, CDR1 is MGHRA and CDR2 is YSYEKL. CDR3 nucleotides: TGCGCCAGCAGCCAATACGGGACAGGGGGCGTCTACGAGCAGTACTTC. The encoded protein is CASSQYGTGGVYEQYF.

The V and J genes are TRBV30 and TRBJ1-5; no definite D call. The length of the CDR3 is 13 residues. Trimming took off 5 bases at V and 0 bases at J, with 8 bases between the two ends. Per the germline V gene, CDR1 is GTSNPN and CDR2 is SVGIG (reference sequence). The CDR3 sequence: CAWGPDSNQPQHF. For the CDR3, the DNA is TGTGCCTGGGGGCCGGATAGCAATCAGCCCCAGCATTTT.

V gene TRBV5-1 combines with J gene TRBJ1-1; 9 nucleotides line up with TRBD1. Germline V gene lookup returns CDR1 SGHRS and CDR2 YFSETQ. J was trimmed by 4 bases and V by 3 bases; bases with no gene match: 7. The length of the CDR3 is 15 residues. The CDR3 loop reads CASSSTGQGGTEAFF. In DNA, the CDR3 is TGCGCCAGCAGCTCGACGGGACAGGGAGGCACTGAAGCTTTCTTT.

The rearrangement joins TRBV27 to TRBJ2-1, with D possibly being TRBD2 (6 bases). Germline V gene sequence: CDR1 MNHEY, CDR2 SMNVEV (reference sequence). Trimming removed 8 bases from V and 12 bases from J, with 20 bases in between. The length of the CDR3 is 13 residues. The CDR3: CASGDFVRGGQFF. CDR3 DNA sequence: TGTGCCAGCGGGGACTTTGTCCGGGGTGGGCAGTTCTTC.

This chain uses TRBV18 with TRBJ2-3; D not certain. V lost 2 bases to trimming and J lost 2 bases, with 8 bases between them. Per germline, CDR1 KGHSH and CDR2 LQKENI. The CDR3 sequence is 14 residues long. CDR3 in amino acids: CASSPVENTDTQYF. DNA for the CDR3: TGTGCCAGCTCACCAGTGGAGAACACAGATACGCAGTATTTT.

This chain joins TRBV25-1 and TRBJ1-5; 9 bases line up with TRBD1. The trim removed 4 bases at V and 3 bases at J, leaving 7 bases unmatched. Germline V gene lookup returns CDR1 MGHDK and CDR2 SYGVNS. The CDR3 has 16 residues. DNA of the CDR3: TGTGCCAGCAGTGCCGCGGGACAGGGAACCAATCAGCCCCAGCATTTT. It codes for CASSAAGQGTNQPQHF.

This rearrangement joins TRBV5-1 to TRBJ2-3; 9 bases match TRBD2. Germline V lookup: CDR1 SGHRS, CDR2 YFSETQ. The CDR3 totals 14 residues. The V gene end was trimmed by 4 bases and the J gene end by 6 bases; junction bases not matched to a gene: 6. The CDR3 here is CASSAKRGDDTQYF. As DNA, the CDR3 is TGCGCCAGCAGCGCAAAGCGGGGGGATGATACGCAGTATTTT.

V is TRBV4-2 and J is TRBJ1-6; D gene unclear. The CDR3 is 16 residues long. Trimming took 0 bases from V and 5 from J, leaving 11 bases between them. Per germline, CDR1 LGHNA and CDR2 YNFKEQ. The CDR3 is CASSQETLSNNSPLHF. The CDR3 nucleotides are TGTGCCAGCAGCCAAGAGACTTTGAGTAATAATTCACCCCTCCACTTT.

This clone came up once. In nucleotides, the CDR3 is TGTGCCAGCAGTTACGTGGGGGCTCATAGAAATGAGCAGTTCTTC. Translating it yields CASSYVGAHRNEQFF. The chain is built from TRBV6-6 and TRBJ2-1; possible D gene TRBD1, 6 bases. The V end lost 2 bases, the J end lost 7 bases, and 15 bases lay between the germline ends. CDR3 size: 15 residues. The germline gives CDR1 MNHNY, CDR2 SVGAGI (reference sequence).

The CDR3 sequence: CASSEARQGSYEQYF. The CDR3 DNA is TGTGCCAGCAGTGAAGCCCGACAGGGGTCCTACGAGCAGTACTTC. The V and J genes are TRBV6-1 and TRBJ2-7, with 8 bases aligning to TRBD1. Losses at the gene ends were 0 bases for V and 1 base for J; bases not matched to a gene: 2. Per the germline V gene, CDR1 is MNHNS and CDR2 is SASEGT. The CDR3 contains 15 residues.

This clone was seen a single time. The chain joins TRBV5-5 to TRBJ1-1; possible D gene TRBD1, 5 bases. The germline V and J ends were trimmed by 4 bases and 4 bases, with 17 bases remaining between them. Germline lookup yields CDR1 SGHKS and CDR2 YYEKEE (reference sequence). This CDR3 has 15 residues. CDR3 DNA: TGTGCCAGCAGCGCGCCCCAGGGTCATGGCACTGAAGCTTTCTTT. It specifies CASSAPQGHGTEAFF.

This chain connects TRBV5-1 to TRBJ2-3; D remains ambiguous. This CDR3 is 14 amino acids long. Germline V gene data show CDR1 as SGHRS and CDR2 as YFSETQ. V lost 0 bases and J 3 bases, leaving 8 bases between the germline ends. CDR3: CASSLEPGTDTQYF. The DNA for the CDR3 is TGCGCCAGCAGCTTGGAACCCGGGACAGATACGCAGTATTTT.

The chain has TRBV9 and TRBJ1-5; D not resolved. The germline CDR1 and CDR2 sequences are SGDLS and YYNGEE. The V gene lost 0 bases and the J gene lost 3 bases, with 13 bases spanning the gap. The CDR3 length is 16 residues. The chain's CDR3 is CASSVGSRFDNQPQHF. CDR3 in DNA: TGTGCCAGCAGCGTAGGTTCGAGGTTTGACAATCAGCCCCAGCATTTT.